A selection of T cell receptor beta chains follows, all from one sample in a study of Ad26.COV2.S vaccination and SARS-CoV-2 variants. Using immunoSEQ multiplex PCR, the repertoire was profiled, and TCRdb retains in-frame clones only, with some absent. The profile shows just under 250,000 clones, 85% to 90% of them singletons. The specimen comprised peripheral blood, sampled in a trial of Ad26.COV2.S vaccine versus placebo. These TCRs come from a person between 18 and 60 years old who received the Ad26.COV2.S COVID-19 vaccine or a placebo. The conserved cysteine and the conserved F or W are not part of the CDR3 here. Each record gives: V gene, D gene, CDR3 protein. D genes are given only for firm matches.

>TRBV9|TRBD2
ASSPGGGGTDTQY
>TRBV7-2|TRBD1
ASSSQGFNSPLH
>TRBV4-3|NA
ASSWANEKLF
>TRBV18|TRBD1
ASSPGTGDNEQF
>TRBV7-9|TRBD1
ASSMAGTGGNEQF
>TRBV3-1/TRBV3-2|NA
ASSRGGSYEQY
>TRBV6-2/TRBV6-3|TRBD2
ASSPTGRERETQY
>TRBV7-9|NA
ASSPGGGNTIY
>TRBV5-6|NA
ASSFTERPNYGYT
>TRBV10-3|NA
AISESGARETQY
>TRBV12-1|NA
ASSFSVGGPRAFYEQY
>TRBV14|NA
ASSQGLWEKLF
>TRBV5-8|TRBD1
ASSSQGAGYGYT
>TRBV6-6|NA
ASGTRGNTEAF
>TRBV7-9|NA
ASSLADTSYEQY
>TRBV7-3|NA
ASSVSFGYEQY
>TRBV18|NA
ASSKEARADSPLH
>TRBV19|NA
ASSILPGRETQY
>TRBV9|NA
ASSLTGFPNEKLF
>TRBV13|TRBD2
ASRLTSGRGYEQY
>TRBV27|TRBD1
ATSSGTDSNQPQH
>TRBV7-6|NA
ASSLRGRQAYNEQF
>TRBV3-1/TRBV3-2|NA
ASSQGPGQGTDTQY
>TRBV6-2/TRBV6-3|TRBD1
ASSYSRQGARFQPQH
>TRBV7-9|NA
ASSLVDEQF
>TRBV5-4|NA
ASSLGTQMNTEAF
>TRBV7-2|TRBD2
ASSRGLAGARDTDTQY
>TRBV3-1/TRBV3-2|NA
ASSRGHSYEQY
>TRBV9|NA
ASSGGGAYSYEQY
>TRBV6-1|NA
ASSEGIGVSNQPQH
>TRBV4-1|NA
ASSQVESYEQY
>TRBV30|NA
AWSGPQGSSYNSPLH
>TRBV10-1|NA
ASTRGVTDTQY
>TRBV15|NA
ATSRDGFSGGGSSNYGYT
>TRBV28|NA
ASRYESGLMNTGELF
>TRBV19|NA
ASSGPAYGYT
>TRBV5-1|NA
ASSLAALTWRAGELF
>TRBV7-8|NA
ASSLLATGQQNIQY
>TRBV7-2|TRBD1
ASSLGGSGTGHGYT
>TRBV13|NA
ASSLGGRAGGYT
>TRBV12-2|NA
ASRLAFGQGPNQPQH
>TRBV21-1|NA
ASSKGAEGTRGHNEQF
>TRBV9|NA
ASSGPRGYT
>TRBV5-1|TRBD1
ASSLAGTGFQPQH
>TRBV29-1|NA
SVEGGQGKLF
>TRBV5-4|TRBD2
ASSPDSGRGQETQY
>TRBV4-3|TRBD1
ASSQEAIPQGDSYEQY
>TRBV6-2/TRBV6-3|TRBD1
ASSPPRGQGDYGYT
>TRBV28|NA
ASSLTGNYGYT
>TRBV19|NA
ASSKGHGYGYT
>TRBV28|TRBD1
ASSPRDRAYEQY
>TRBV28|TRBD1
ASSLGTGVNGYT
>TRBV9|TRBD2
ASSVEASGGYEQY
>TRBV7-3|TRBD2
ASSLRASGVDTQY
>TRBV10-3|TRBD2
AISLLAAQETQY
>TRBV4-2|TRBD2
ASSQDDPGLADKKGTDTQY
>TRBV10-3|NA
AISDSGRGSNQPQH